This entry features one TCR beta chain sequence. Method: immunoSEQ multiplex PCR; TCRdb's copy keeps in-frame clones and lacks some. The repertoire includes approximately 350,000 clones, 85% to 90% of them detected once, and 7.3% sits in the top ten. These data belong to a study of blood T cell repertoires in COVID-19. About the research overall: Donors in the United States, Italy and Spain gave samples during acute or convalescent COVID-19. In each case, the material was cDNA or gDNA derived from T cells, B-cell-depleted T cells, or PBMCs.

The germline V and J ends were trimmed by 0 bases and 4 bases, with 9 bases remaining between them. CDR3 length: 14 amino acids. CDR1 and CDR2 (germline): LGHDT, YNNKEL (reference sequence). Seattle researchers signed up patients amid active infection and tracked them longitudinally. The rearrangement uses TRBV3-1 (or the pseudogene TRBV3-2) and TRBJ1-2; weak D call: TRBD1 (5 bases). The sequencing sample was made of peripheral blood. This receptor was identified in a woman aged 65 to 85 with COVID-19, enrolled during active disease. CDR3 region: CASSQDPGGYGYTF. CDR3 DNA sequence: TGTGCCAGCAGCCAAGATCCCGGGGGCTATGGCTACACCTTC.